This T cell receptor beta chain was sequenced in a study of response to subunit inactivated influenza vaccine. Study-level findings and limits: Each seasonal influenza vaccination, the authors suggested, recruits few new T cells.

This clonotype was recorded a few times. No antigen is known for it. CDR3 length equals 16 residues. In germline, CDR1 is SGHTA, CDR2 FQGNSA. Trimming stripped 1 base from V and 4 bases from J, with 15 bases between. TCRdb reanalysed the RT-PCR reads using MiXCR and keeps one entry per CDR3 protein. The sample lists approximately 500,000 distinct CDR3 sequences, 10% to 15% occurring once. The sample was PBMCs from blood, taken 40 to 50 days after vaccination. The sequence derives from a man aged 50-59 years who received an inactivated influenza vaccine. The chain recombines TRBV7-2 with TRBJ2-3; D call uncertain. The CDR3 bases are TGTGCCAGCAGCTTAGGGTTAGGTCCAGTTTCAGATACGCAGTATTTT. Translation: CASSLGLGPVSDTQYF.